This T cell receptor (beta chain) was captured by sequencing in a study of blood T cells in healthy people across ages. This clonotype was counted only a few times. Primers used in a second PCR of roughly 7 to 12 cycles were a sample-barcoded 5' primer and a J-beta primer mix. Each cDNA molecule was tagged by a template-switch adaptor with 12 random nucleotides. TCRdb used MiXCR to reprocess the 5' RACE reads, holding one entry per CDR3 protein. The data show under 950,000 distinct CDR3 sequences, approximately 21% seen once. This CDR3 comprises 14 residues. Germline CDR1 is MNHEY and CDR2 is SVGAGI. Trimming left V 5 bases short and J 6 bases short, with 14 bases between.

Specimen: blood. J is TRBJ2-1 and V is TRBV6-5, with D perhaps being TRBD1 or TRBD2 (5 bases each). The TCR was taken from a man in his sixties or seventies in good health. In DNA, the CDR3 is TGTGCCAGCAGTACAAAGAGGGGTGGCAATGAGCAGTTCTTC. Translating it yields CASSTKRGGNEQFF.